This T cell receptor (beta chain) was observed in a study of CD8+CD57+ T cells in acquired aplastic anemia (dated by TCRdb to 2016 to 2018). Some background on the complete study: DNA extracted from sorted CD4+ and CD8+ cells had a mean of about 3.2 ug, with a range of roughly 0.2 to 27.4 ug. A CD8+CD57+ expansion meant a frequency higher than the mean frequency seen in healthy subjects. What the research found in general, with its limitations: Roughly 30 CD8+ CDR3 sequences were shared between patients and controls but appeared highly expressed in patients and within their immunodominant clones. Patients and healthy controls showed no significant difference in CD8+ Simpson's diversity (P=0.060).

The junction carries 4 bases between V and J, which are trimmed by 6 bases and 4 bases respectively. Including cysteine and phenylalanine, the CDR3 has 10 amino acids. Only CDR3 DNA remains: 30 bases, in frame from the first base. As encoded in the germline V gene, CDR1 is SGDLS while CDR2 is YYNGEE. TCR beta VDJ combination and CDR3 sequence profiling used genomic DNA as the template. An Illumina HiSeq 2000 was used for TCR repertoire sequencing. In the paper's pipeline: Repertoire assessment relied on Simpson's diversity index, CDR3 size and DJ length profiles, and TRBV/TRBJ rearrangement plots. The immunodominant clone was defined as the most abundant DNA sequence in deep sequencing data. CDR3 amino acid sequences were screened for sharing across subjects and compared with published repertoires and the VDJdb database. TCRdb passed the public sequencing reads through fastp at Q25 and MiXCR, retaining productive beta sequences. Rows with one shared CDR3 protein collapse into an entry with the most common genes and DNA. The V and J calls shown here were made by TCRdb, not taken from the authors' results. This sample lists 150,000 to 200,000 distinct CDR3 sequences; more than 40% were detected once. Under 35% of the sample lies in the top ten.

This clonotype was seen once. It has no known antigen specificity. The record has no base qualities; no much larger clone is one base away. Evidence from a single read is weak. The patients picked for sequencing were ones in whom flow cytometry had shown an expansion of CD8+CD57+ cells. Severe acquired aplastic anemia was diagnosed in all patients according to International Study of Aplastic Anemia and Agranulocytosis and Camitta criteria. Patients had received no therapy at the time of blood sampling. TCR repertoires of sorted CD4+ and CD8+ blood T cells from severe aplastic anemia patients and healthy subjects were deep-sequenced in the study. In the USA, patient enrollment took place under clinicaltrials.gov protocols 00001620, 01623167, 00001397, 00071045, 00081523 and 00961064. Ficoll-Paque density gradient centrifugation was used to isolate peripheral blood mononuclear cells. Before DNA extraction, CD4+ and CD8+ T cells were sorted by FACS or by magnetic beads.

Input material: sorted CD4+, CD8+, or CD8+CD57+ T cells (not recorded which) from PBMCs. The V and J segments used are TRBV9 and TRBJ1-2; no D segment can be confidently identified. The sequence was collected from a human donor with aplastic anemia. The CDR3 here reads CASKSYGYTF. The DNA is TGTGCCAGCAAGTCCTATGGCTACACCTTC.